These 28 T cell receptor beta chains came from one sample sequenced in a study of high-grade serous ovarian cancer treatment subgroups. Assay used: immunoSEQ multiplex PCR; TCRdb lists only in-frame clones, some missing. The profile covers about 1,900 clones, with approximately 70% appearing a single time and 15% to 20% taken by the ten largest. Tumor tissue was taken before any definitive surgery or chemotherapy was given. Specimen: tumor tissue. The receptors originated from a human donor with high-grade serous ovarian cancer.

The chain joins TRBV15 to TRBJ2-5; 7 bases are shared with TRBD2. J was trimmed by 3 bases and V by 4 bases; bases with no gene match: 8. This CDR3 is 15 amino acids long. The germline CDR1 and CDR2 sequences are LNHNV and YYDKDF (reference sequence). The CDR3 region is CATSTTRGVEETQYF. The CDR3 DNA follows: TGTGCCACCAGCACCACTCGGGGGGTGGAAGAGACCCAGTACTTC.

This clone was found a few times. The V gene is TRBV14, the J gene TRBJ2-5, with D possibly TRBD2 on 5 matching bases. V lost 3 bases and J lost 5, with 16 bases in between. In germline, CDR1 is SGHDN, CDR2 FVKESK. The CDR3 is made up of 15 amino acids. The CDR3 spells CASSQSLVGVETQYF. The CDR3 nucleotides read TGTGCCAGCAGCCAGTCCCTAGTCGGGGTGGAGACCCAGTACTTC.

CDR3 DNA sequence: TGTGCCAGCAGCAGTCTAGCGGGGATAGGAGATACGCAGTATTTT. Translated, it gives CASSSLAGIGDTQYF. This sequence joins TRBV7-9 and TRBJ2-3; 9 nucleotides agree with TRBD2. This CDR3 has 15 amino acids. Germline values: CDR1 SEHNR, CDR2 FQNEAQ (reference sequence). V lost 5 bases and J lost 5; bases outside the gene matches: 8.

This clone occurred once. The V gene is TRBV19, the J gene TRBJ1-1; D is ambiguous. Germline CDR1 is LNHDA and CDR2 is SQIVND (reference sequence). V gave up 0 bases and J gave up 1 base, with 15 bases separating them. This CDR3 comprises 17 residues. Here the CDR3 DNA reads TGTGCCAGTAGTATAGATCGTGAGGGATCGACGAACACTGAAGCTTTCTTT. Its protein product is CASSIDREGSTNTEAFF.

V is TRBV28 and J is TRBJ2-3; D may be TRBD2 (5 bases). V was shortened by 3 bases and J by 3 bases, with 10 bases between the two germline ends. Per germline, CDR1 MDHEN and CDR2 SYDVKM. The CDR3 is 14 amino acids. CDR3: CASSFLLGTDTQYF. The CDR3 DNA reads as TGTGCCAGCAGTTTTTTACTAGGGACAGATACGCAGTATTTT. Full variable domain (missing parts from reference TRBV28 and TRBJ2-3): DVKVTQSSRYLVKRTGEKVFLECVQDMDHENMFWYRQDPGLGLRLIYFSYDVKMKEKGDIPEGYSVSREKKERFSLILESASTNQTSMYLCASSFLLGTDTQYFGPGTRLTVL.

The chain has TRBV14 and TRBJ2-1; 8 nucleotides align to TRBD2. Trimming at V came to 1 base and at J to 5 bases, leaving 7 bases not matched to a gene. The germline V gene has CDR1 SGHDN and CDR2 FVKESK. CDR3 length: 16 amino acids. CDR3 amino acids: CASSQGAGRVNNEQFF. DNA of the CDR3: TGTGCCAGCAGCCAAGGAGCCGGGAGGGTTAACAATGAGCAGTTCTTC.

This chain joins TRBV30 and TRBJ1-4; D gene uncertain. Trimming took 0 bases from V and 3 from J, leaving 8 bases between them. Looked up from germline, CDR1 is GTSNPN and CDR2 is SVGIG (reference sequence). This CDR3 region has 14 residues. Written as DNA, the CDR3 is TGTGCCTGGAGTGTAAAAGGAGCTAATGAAAAACTGTTTTTT. Translation gives CAWSVKGANEKLFF.

The CDR3 sequence: CASSPHGGINTQYF. The CDR3 DNA reads TGTGCCAGCAGCCCGCACGGGGGGATAAATACGCAGTATTTT. This rearrangement joins TRBV7-2 to TRBJ2-3, with 7 positions matching TRBD2. The CDR3 totals 14 residues. Germline lookup yields CDR1 SGHTA and CDR2 FQGNSA. Trimming cost V 5 bases and J 7 bases; bases outside gene matches: 9.

The genes are TRBV6-5 and TRBJ1-2, with 9 bases lining up with TRBD1. V shed 5 bases and J 3 bases; nucleotides not matched to a gene: 4. The CDR3 is 14 amino acids. Per germline, CDR1 MNHEY and CDR2 SVGAGI. This CDR3 is CASSRQGEDYGYTF. The CDR3 bases are TGTGCCAGCAGTCGACAGGGGGAGGACTATGGCTACACCTTC.

The chain employs TRBV30 and TRBJ2-3; D is unclear. From germline, CDR1 is GTSNPN and CDR2 SVGIG (reference sequence). There are 14 residues in the CDR3. V lost 0 bases and J 5 bases, leaving 12 bases between the germline ends. CDR3 coding DNA: TGTGCCTGGAGTGTAAATGTCGCGAGAGATACGCAGTATTTT. This encodes CAWSVNVARDTQYF.

A word on this clone: A junction end diverges from the germline sequence, so it may reflect a read error. The chain links TRBV4-1 to TRBJ2-2; possible D gene TRBD2, 5 bases. The CDR3 is made up of 15 amino acids. The V gene's germline CDR1 is MGHRA and CDR2 YSYEKL. CDR3 protein: CASRPPNLEHRGAVF. The CDR3 DNA reads TGCGCCAGCAGACCCCCAAACCTCGAACACCGGGGAGCTGTTTTT.

The chain uses TRBV27 and TRBJ2-1; D is ambiguous. The CDR3 is made up of 15 amino acids. The germline V gene encodes CDR1 MNHEY and CDR2 SMNVEV (reference sequence). The V gene lost 3 bases and the J gene lost 2 bases, with 11 bases spanning the gap. CDR3 DNA sequence: TGTGCCAGCAGTTTGCAACCTCTCCCCTACAATGAGCAGTTCTTC. This gives the protein CASSLQPLPYNEQFF.

V and J are TRBV2 and TRBJ2-2, with 15 positions matching TRBD2. Germline CDR1 and CDR2: SNHLY and FYNNEI. This CDR3 is built from 19 residues. The trim removed 2 bases at V and 5 bases at J, leaving 9 bases unmatched. In nucleotides, the CDR3 is TGTGCCAGCAGTGAATCAGGACTAGCGGGGGGGCTGTGGACCGGGGAGCTGTTTTTT. Encoded protein: CASSESGLAGGLWTGELFF. The full variable domain, completed using reference TRBV2 and TRBJ2-2, is EPEVTQTPSHQVTQMGQEVILRCVPISNHLYFYWYRQILGQKVEFLVSFYNNEISEKSEIFDDQFSVERPDGSNFTLKIRSTKLEDSAMYFCASSESGLAGGLWTGELFFGEGSRLTVL.

With respect to this clone: Just one base apart from a much larger clone, this may be a read error. The chain has TRBV7-6 and TRBJ2-5; 7 nucleotides line up with TRBD2. V dropped 5 bases and J dropped 5; count of bases not matched to a gene: 14. CDR3 length: 16 amino acids. Germline-derived CDR1 and CDR2 are SGHVS and FNYEAQ. The CDR3 nucleotides are TGTGCCAGCAGCCCCGCGGGACTAACGGGGCTGGAGACCCAGTACTTC. It translates to CASSPAGLTGLETQYF. The full variable domain, with the rest looked up from reference TRBV7-6 and TRBJ2-5, is GAGVSQSPRYKVTKRGQDVALRCDPISGHVSLYWYRQALGQGPEFLTYFNYEAQQDKSGLPNDRFSAERPEGSISTLTIQRTEQRDSAMYRCASSPAGLTGLETQYFGPGTRLLVL.

The chain employs TRBV6-1 and TRBJ1-2; 7 bases fit TRBD1. The germline V gene has CDR1 MNHNS and CDR2 SASEGT. Trimming took 6 bases from V and 3 from J; bases not matched to a gene: 10. CDR3 length: 15 residues. In DNA form, the CDR3 reads TGTGCCAGCAGGAAAGTAACAGGGGCGGACTATGGCTACACCTTC. It codes for CASRKVTGADYGYTF.

To note about this clone: The junction differs from germline at one of its ends, possibly a read error. The gene calls are TRBV7-3 and TRBJ2-7; either TRBD1 or TRBD2 may fit D (5 bases each). There are 15 residues in the CDR3. Germline V gene sequence: CDR1 SGHTA, CDR2 FQGTGA. The CDR3 here is CASSQARDPTREQYF. CDR3 in DNA: TGCGCCAGCAGCCAAGCCCGGGACCCCACGAGGGAGCAGTACTTC. Full variable domain (rest looked up from reference TRBV7-3 and TRBJ2-7): GAGVSQTPSNKVTEKGKYVELRCDPISGHTALYWYRQSLGQGPEFLIYFQGTGAADDSGLPNDRFFAVRPEGSVSTLKIQRTERGDSAVYLCASSQARDPTREQYFGPGTRLTVT.

This clone was seen a few times. The genes are TRBV19 and TRBJ2-1; 11 nucleotides line up with TRBD2. V shed 7 bases and J 8 bases; nucleotides not matched to a gene: 4. This CDR3 is 13 amino acids long. From germline, CDR1 is LNHDA and CDR2 SQIVND (reference sequence). CDR3 in amino acids: CASNSGGAHEQFF. The CDR3, as DNA: TGTGCCAGTAATAGCGGGGGGGCCCATGAGCAGTTCTTC.

This clone appeared a single time. Here the CDR3 reads CASNRDSGQETQYF. The CDR3 bases are TGTGCCAGCAACCGGGACAGTGGTCAAGAGACCCAGTACTTC. The genes are TRBV7-9 and TRBJ2-5; 7 positions match TRBD1. This CDR3 comprises 14 residues. Trimming took 7 bases from V and 2 from J; bases not matched to a gene: 7. Germline-derived CDR1 and CDR2 are SEHNR and FQNEAQ (reference sequence).

This clone turned up a few times. The V and J genes are TRBV2 and TRBJ1-6, with 7 positions matching TRBD1. Unmatched junction bases numbered 5, after V lost 6 bases and J lost 6 bases. The CDR3 contains 14 residues. Germline CDR1 SNHLY, CDR2 FYNNEI. For the CDR3, the DNA is TGTGCCAGCAGGGAGGGACAGAGTAATTCACCCCTCCACTTT. Translating it yields CASREGQSNSPLHF.

This clone was recorded a few times. This rearrangement joins TRBV4-2 to TRBJ1-4; the D gene is possibly TRBD1 (6 bases). The CDR3 is 15 amino acids. V was shortened by 3 bases and J by 0 bases, with 8 bases between the two germline ends. Germline V gene sequence: CDR1 LGHNA, CDR2 YNFKEQ. CDR3 bases: TGTGCCAGCAGCCACGGGACAACAACTAATGAAAAACTGTTTTTT. Translating gives CASSHGTTTNEKLFF.

This clone was counted a few times. J is TRBJ2-7 and V is TRBV18; D may be TRBD2 (6 bases). CDR3 length equals 14 residues. V was pared by 3 bases and J by 3 bases, with 12 bases between. The V gene's germline CDR1 is KGHSH and CDR2 LQKENI. This chain's CDR3 is CASSPGGRNYEQYF. CDR3 nucleotides: TGTGCCAGCTCACCGGGAGGACGGAACTACGAGCAGTACTTC. The full variable domain, its missing parts supplied by reference TRBV18 and TRBJ2-7, is NAGVMQNPRHLVRRRGQEARLRCSPMKGHSHVYWYRQLPEEGLKFMVYLQKENIIDESGMPKERFSAEFPKEGPSILRIQQVVRGDSAAYFCASSPGGRNYEQYFGPGTRLTVT.

This clone was detected only once. This chain uses TRBV18 with TRBJ1-5; a weak D match, TRBD1 (5 bases). The V end lost 6 bases, the J end lost 4 bases, and 25 bases lay between the germline ends. The CDR3 totals 18 residues. Looked up from germline, CDR1 is KGHSH and CDR2 is LQKENI. CDR3 in DNA: TGTGCCAGCTCGGGGGGAATAGGGACCCAAATACAAAATCAGCCCCAGCATTTT. The encoded protein is CASSGGIGTQIQNQPQHF.

This chain links TRBV19 with TRBJ2-6, with 16 bases lining up with TRBD2. The V gene's germline CDR1 is LNHDA and CDR2 SQIVND (reference sequence). The V segment lost 3 bases and the J segment 0 bases; nucleotides outside the gene matches: 5. The CDR3 contains 20 residues. The CDR3 sequence: CASSIFGTSGRGSGANVLTF. In DNA form, the CDR3 reads TGTGCCAGTAGTATCTTCGGGACTAGCGGGAGGGGCTCTGGGGCCAACGTCCTGACTTTC.

The V gene is TRBV5-4, the J gene TRBJ2-7, with 7 bases fitting TRBD2. Germline V CDR1 and CDR2: SGHNT, YYREEE (reference sequence). V shed 0 bases, J shed 3 bases, and the junction held 3 bases outside the gene matches. The CDR3 totals 14 residues. In DNA form, the CDR3 reads TGTGCCAGCAGCTTGGATCGCGGGAGCTACGAGCAGTACTTC. Its protein is CASSLDRGSYEQYF.

The chain joins TRBV5-1 to TRBJ1-2; D may be TRBD1 (5 bases). In germline, CDR1 is SGHRS, CDR2 YFSETQ. CDR3 length: 15 residues. The V and J ends lost 4 bases and 8 bases respectively, with 21 bases between them. The CDR3 protein is CASSEGVMEGSGYTF. CDR3 nucleotide sequence: TGCGCCAGCAGCGAAGGGGTGATGGAGGGTTCGGGCTACACCTTC.

The chain links TRBV6-5 to TRBJ1-2, with D possibly being TRBD1 (5 bases). The V end lost 2 bases, the J end lost 4 bases, and 14 bases lay between the germline ends. CDR1 and CDR2 from the germline V gene are MNHEY and SVGAGI. CDR3 length: 15 residues. CDR3 protein: CASSYGVGATYGYTF. CDR3 nucleotides: TGTGCCAGCAGTTACGGTGTCGGGGCCACCTATGGCTACACCTTC.

The chain has TRBV11-1 and TRBJ1-1, with D unresolved. The length of the CDR3 is 14 residues. V was pared by 3 bases and J by 7 bases, with 15 bases between. Germline-derived CDR1 and CDR2 are SGHAT and FQDESV (reference sequence). CDR3 residues: CASSFEGTAYEAFF. CDR3 nucleotide sequence: TGTGCCAGCAGCTTCGAGGGCACAGCCTATGAAGCTTTCTTT.

This chain joins TRBV6-5 and TRBJ1-4; 9 bases are a match to TRBD1. With 8 bases clipped from V and 7 bases from J, the junction kept 11 bases outside the gene matches. The CDR3 runs to 15 residues. Germline-derived CDR1 and CDR2 are MNHEY and SVGAGI. As DNA, the CDR3 is TGTGCCAGCCTTCGCGTACAGGGGGCGGGTGAAAAACTGTTTTTT. This encodes CASLRVQGAGEKLFF.